This TCR beta chain was sequenced during a study of regulatory T cells in long-lasting Graves disease. For TCR beta, libraries came from iRepertoire HTBI primers and Arm-PCR of CDR3 regions. TCRdb reanalysed the multiplex PCR reads using MiXCR and keeps one entry per CDR3 protein. The sample contains hundreds of thousands of distinct CDR3 sequences, 15% to 20% of which appear only once. Time point given: newly diagnosed GD, antithyroid drugs for less than 3 months. Generation of the TCR library employed RNA extracted from PBMCs. The table lists this clonotype with a few counts. These data were also filed under a second study, of T cells in Graves' hyperthyroidism and ophthalmopathy. That source adds: Diagnostic decisions used clinical symptoms, serum thyroxine and TRAb, thyroid ultrasound and orbital computed tomography.

The origin of this receptor is a man between 40 and 49 years old with Graves disease. The sequenced sample was peripheral blood mononuclear cells (PBMCs), obtained at new diagnosis, from a patient treated with antithyroid drugs.

The CDR3 sequence is CASSVGTGPETQYF. CDR3 DNA: TGTGCCAGCAGCGTAGGGACAGGGCCAGAGACCCAGTACTTC. J is TRBJ2-5 and V is TRBV9, with 8 nucleotides matching TRBD1. The J segment lost 4 bases and the V segment lost 0 bases, leaving 2 bases of the junction unmatched. From germline, CDR1 is SGDLS and CDR2 YYNGEE. This CDR3 contains 14 residues.